This TCR beta chain was identified in a study of blood T cell repertoires in COVID-19. Original handling: Using reference gene primer amplification, nucleated cell counts were estimated. Sequencing used immunoSEQ multiplex PCR; TCRdb keeps in-frame clones, though not all of them. The V and J calls and the clone size are those of that table, but D and trimming were determined from the DNA. Here the sample spans about 200,000 clones, 86% being singletons. Germline V gene lookup returns CDR1 LGHDT and CDR2 YNNKEL (reference sequence). V gave up 1 base and J gave up 2 bases, with 5 bases separating them. There are 13 residues in the CDR3.

Sequenced input: PBMCs or T cells enriched from blood (not recorded which). The chain employs TRBV3-1 (or the pseudogene TRBV3-2) and TRBJ1-2; D is unclear. The origin of this receptor is a woman in her 30s who had been exposed to COVID-19. The CDR3 nucleotides are TGTGCCAGCAGCCAAGCCGGGAACTATGGCTACACCTTC. This sequence encodes CASSQAGNYGYTF.